The text below deals with one T cell receptor beta chain. TCRdb reprocessed the 5' RACE reads, with one entry per CDR3 protein and no DNA. This sample contains a few hundred thousand distinct CDR3 sequences. This sample was taken from a study of monozygotic twins with inflammatory bowel disease. This CDR3 spans 15 amino acids. Germline CDR1 reads LNHDA; CDR2 reads SQIVND (reference sequence). The sequenced sample was blood. The J gene is TRBJ2-7, the V gene TRBV19; TCRdb calls TRBD1, which cannot be checked without DNA. The receptor's source is a human donor with ulcerative colitis or Crohn's disease, or a healthy co-twin of an affected twin (not recorded which). The CDR3 is CASTPGGAGGYEQYF. Full variable domain (rest looked up from reference TRBV19 and TRBJ2-7): DGGITQSPKYLFRKEGQNVTLSCEQNLNHDAMYWYRQDPGQGLRLIYYSQIVNDFQKGDIAEGYSVSREKKESFPLTVTSAQKNPTAFYLCASTPGGAGGYEQYFGPGTRLTVT.